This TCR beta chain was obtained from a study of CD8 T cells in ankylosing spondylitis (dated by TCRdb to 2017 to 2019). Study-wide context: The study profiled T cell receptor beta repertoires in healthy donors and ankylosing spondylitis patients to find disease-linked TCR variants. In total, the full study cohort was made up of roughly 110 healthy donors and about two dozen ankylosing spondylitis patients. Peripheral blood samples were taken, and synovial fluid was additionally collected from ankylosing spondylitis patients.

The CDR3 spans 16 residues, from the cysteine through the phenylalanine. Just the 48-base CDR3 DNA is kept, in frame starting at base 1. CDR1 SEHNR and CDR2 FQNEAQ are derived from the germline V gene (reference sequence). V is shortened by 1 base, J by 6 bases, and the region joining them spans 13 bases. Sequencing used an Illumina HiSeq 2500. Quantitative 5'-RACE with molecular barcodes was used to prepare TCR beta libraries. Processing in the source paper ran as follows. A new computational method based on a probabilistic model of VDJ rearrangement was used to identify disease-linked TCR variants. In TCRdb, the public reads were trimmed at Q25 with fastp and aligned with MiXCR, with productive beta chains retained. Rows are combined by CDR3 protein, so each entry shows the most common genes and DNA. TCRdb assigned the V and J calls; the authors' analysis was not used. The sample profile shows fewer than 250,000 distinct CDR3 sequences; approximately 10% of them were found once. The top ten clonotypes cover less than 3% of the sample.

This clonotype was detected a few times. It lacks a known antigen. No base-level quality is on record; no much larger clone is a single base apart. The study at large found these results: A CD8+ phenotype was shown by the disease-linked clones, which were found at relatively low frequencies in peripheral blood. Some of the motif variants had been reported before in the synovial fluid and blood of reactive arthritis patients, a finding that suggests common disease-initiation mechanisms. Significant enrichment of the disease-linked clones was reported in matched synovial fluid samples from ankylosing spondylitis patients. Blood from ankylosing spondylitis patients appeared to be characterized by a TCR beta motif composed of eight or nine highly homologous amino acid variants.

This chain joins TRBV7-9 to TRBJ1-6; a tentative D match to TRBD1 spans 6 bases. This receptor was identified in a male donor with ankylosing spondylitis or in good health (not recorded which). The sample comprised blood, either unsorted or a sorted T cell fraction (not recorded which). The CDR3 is CASSLVSGTPNSPLHF. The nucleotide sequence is TGTGCCAGCAGCTTAGTCTCCGGGACACCTAATTCACCCCTCCACTTT.